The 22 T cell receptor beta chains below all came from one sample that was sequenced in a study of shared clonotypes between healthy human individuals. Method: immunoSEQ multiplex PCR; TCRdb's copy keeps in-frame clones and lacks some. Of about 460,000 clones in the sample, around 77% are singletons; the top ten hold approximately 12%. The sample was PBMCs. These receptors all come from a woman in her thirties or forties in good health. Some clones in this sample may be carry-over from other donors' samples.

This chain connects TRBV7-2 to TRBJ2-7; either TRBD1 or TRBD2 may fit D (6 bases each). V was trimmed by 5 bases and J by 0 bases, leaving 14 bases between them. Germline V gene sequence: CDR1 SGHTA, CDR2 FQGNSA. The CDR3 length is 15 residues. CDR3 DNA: TGTGCCAGCAGCCCCCTCGGGGGCTTCTCCTACGAGCAGTACTTC. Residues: CASSPLGGFSYEQYF.

CDR3 sequence: CASSDRTGFIKQFF. CDR3 DNA: TGTGCCAGCAGTGACCGGACAGGATTTATAAAGCAGTTCTTC. The chain couples TRBV6-1 to TRBJ2-1, with 7 bases aligning to TRBD1. Looked up from germline, CDR1 is MNHNS and CDR2 is SASEGT. The CDR3 runs 14 residues. The junction had 10 bases not matched to a gene; V was cut back by 3 bases and J by 11 bases.

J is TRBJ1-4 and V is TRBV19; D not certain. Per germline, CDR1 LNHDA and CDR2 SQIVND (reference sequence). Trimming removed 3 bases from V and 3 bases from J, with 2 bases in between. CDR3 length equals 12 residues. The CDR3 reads CASSIPNEKLFF. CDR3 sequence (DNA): TGTGCCAGTAGTATCCCTAATGAAAAACTGTTTTTT.

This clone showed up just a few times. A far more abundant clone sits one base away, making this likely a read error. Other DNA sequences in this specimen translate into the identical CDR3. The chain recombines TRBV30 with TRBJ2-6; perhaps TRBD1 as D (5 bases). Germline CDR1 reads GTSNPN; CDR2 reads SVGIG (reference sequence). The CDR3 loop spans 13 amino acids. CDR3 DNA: TGTGCCTGGAGTTTTGGTGGGGCCAACGTCTTGACTTTC. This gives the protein CAWSFGGANVLTF.

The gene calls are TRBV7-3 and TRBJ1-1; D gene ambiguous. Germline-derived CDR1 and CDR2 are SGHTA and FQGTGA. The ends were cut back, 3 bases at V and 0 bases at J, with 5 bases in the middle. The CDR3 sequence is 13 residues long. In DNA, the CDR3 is TGTGCCAGCAGCTTTTATATGAACACTGAAGCTTTCTTT. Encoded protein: CASSFYMNTEAFF.

CDR3 in amino acids: CASSLYRQSGGELFF. CDR3 sequence (DNA): TGCGCCAGCAGCCTCTACCGACAGAGCGGCGGGGAGCTGTTTTTT. V and J are TRBV5-1 and TRBJ2-2; possibly TRBD1 or TRBD2 for D (5 bases each). CDR1 SGHRS and CDR2 YFSETQ come from the germline V gene. This CDR3 comprises 15 residues. V was cut by 4 bases and J by 7 bases, with 17 bases left in between.

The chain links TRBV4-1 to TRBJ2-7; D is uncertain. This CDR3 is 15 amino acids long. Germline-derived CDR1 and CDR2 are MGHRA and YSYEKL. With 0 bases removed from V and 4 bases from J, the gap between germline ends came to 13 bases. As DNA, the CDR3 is TGCGCCAGCAGCCAAGAAGAACAGAGGTCTTACGAGCAGTACTTC. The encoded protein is CASSQEEQRSYEQYF.

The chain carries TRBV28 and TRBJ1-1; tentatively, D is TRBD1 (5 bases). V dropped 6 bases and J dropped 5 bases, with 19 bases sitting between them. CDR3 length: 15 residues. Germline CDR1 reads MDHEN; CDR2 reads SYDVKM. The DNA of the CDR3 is TGTGCCAGCAGGTCTTTTGAGGCCCGGGGGACTGAAGCTTTCTTT. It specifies CASRSFEARGTEAFF.

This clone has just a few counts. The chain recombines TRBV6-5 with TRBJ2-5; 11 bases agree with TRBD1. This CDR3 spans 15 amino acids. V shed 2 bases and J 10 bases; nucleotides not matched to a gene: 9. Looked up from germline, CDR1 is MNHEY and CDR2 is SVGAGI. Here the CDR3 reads CASSYIGTGGMVQYF. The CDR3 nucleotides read TGTGCCAGCAGTTACATCGGGACAGGGGGGATGGTCCAGTACTTC.

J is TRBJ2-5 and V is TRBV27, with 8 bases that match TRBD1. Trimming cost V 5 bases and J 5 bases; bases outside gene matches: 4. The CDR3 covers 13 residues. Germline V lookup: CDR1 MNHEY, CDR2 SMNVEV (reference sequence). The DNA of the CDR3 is TGTGCCAGCAGTCGGGGACAGGTCGAGACCCAGTACTTC. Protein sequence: CASSRGQVETQYF.

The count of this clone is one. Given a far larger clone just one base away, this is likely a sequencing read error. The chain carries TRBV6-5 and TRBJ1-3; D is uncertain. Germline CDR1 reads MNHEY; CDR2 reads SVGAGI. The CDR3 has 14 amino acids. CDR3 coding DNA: TGTGCCAGTACCCCAGGCGGCTCTGGAGACACCATATATTTT. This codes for CASTPGGSGDTIYF.

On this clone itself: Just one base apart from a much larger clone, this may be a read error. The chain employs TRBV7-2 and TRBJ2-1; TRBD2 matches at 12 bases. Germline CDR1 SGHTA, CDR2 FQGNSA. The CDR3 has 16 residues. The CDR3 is CASSLAGGLNYNEQFF. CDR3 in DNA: TGTGCCAGCAGCCTAGCGGGAGGGCTAAATTACAATGAGCAGTTCTTC.

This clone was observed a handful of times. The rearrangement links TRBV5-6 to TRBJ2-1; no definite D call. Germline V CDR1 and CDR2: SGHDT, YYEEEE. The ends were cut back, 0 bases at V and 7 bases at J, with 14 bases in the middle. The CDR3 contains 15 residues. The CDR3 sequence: CASSLGRKELNEQFF. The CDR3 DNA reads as TGTGCCAGCAGCTTGGGAAGGAAGGAACTTAATGAGCAGTTCTTC.

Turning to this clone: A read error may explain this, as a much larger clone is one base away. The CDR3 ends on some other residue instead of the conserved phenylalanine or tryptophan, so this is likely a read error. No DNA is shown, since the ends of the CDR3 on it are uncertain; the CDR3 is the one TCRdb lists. The CDR3 reads CASSKEVPGHSGGNQPQHL. The rearrangement uses TRBV21-1 and TRBJ1-5; TRBD1, the D gene given by the table, was not confirmed from the DNA. TRBV21-1 counts as a pseudogene. The CDR3 is 19 residues long, counting both termini.

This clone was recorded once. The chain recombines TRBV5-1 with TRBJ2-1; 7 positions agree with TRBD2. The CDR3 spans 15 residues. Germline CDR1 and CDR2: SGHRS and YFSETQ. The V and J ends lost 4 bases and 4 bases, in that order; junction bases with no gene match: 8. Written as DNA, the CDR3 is TGCGCCAGCAGCCCCGGAGGGGAGGGATACAATGAGCAGTTCTTC. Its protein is CASSPGGEGYNEQFF.

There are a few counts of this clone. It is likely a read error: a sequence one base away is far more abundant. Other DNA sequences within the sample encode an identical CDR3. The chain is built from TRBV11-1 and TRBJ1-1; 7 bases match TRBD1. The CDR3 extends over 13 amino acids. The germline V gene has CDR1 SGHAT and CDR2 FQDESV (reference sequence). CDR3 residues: CASSTRQGVEAFF. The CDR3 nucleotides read TGCGCCAGCAGCACCCGACAGGGCGTTGAAGCTTTCTTT.

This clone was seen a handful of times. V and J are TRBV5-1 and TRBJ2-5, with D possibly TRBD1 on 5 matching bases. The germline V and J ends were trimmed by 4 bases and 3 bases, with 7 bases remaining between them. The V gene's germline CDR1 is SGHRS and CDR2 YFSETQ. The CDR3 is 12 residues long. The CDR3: CASSKTEETQYF. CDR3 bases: TGCGCCAGCAGCAAGACAGAAGAGACCCAGTACTTC.

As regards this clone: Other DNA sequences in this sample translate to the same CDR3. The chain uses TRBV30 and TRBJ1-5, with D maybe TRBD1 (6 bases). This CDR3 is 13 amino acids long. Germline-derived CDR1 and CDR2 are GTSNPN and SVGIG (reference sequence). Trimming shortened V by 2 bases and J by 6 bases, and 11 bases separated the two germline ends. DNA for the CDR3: TGTGCCTGGAGTACGAGGGGGATTCAGCCCCAGCATTTT. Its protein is CAWSTRGIQPQHF.

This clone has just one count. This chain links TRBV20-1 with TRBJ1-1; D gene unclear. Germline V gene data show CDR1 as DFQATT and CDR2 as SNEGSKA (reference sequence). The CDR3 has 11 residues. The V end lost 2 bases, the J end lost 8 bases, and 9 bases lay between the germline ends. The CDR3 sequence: CSARPRREAFF. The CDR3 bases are TGCAGTGCTAGACCCCGACGGGAAGCTTTCTTT.

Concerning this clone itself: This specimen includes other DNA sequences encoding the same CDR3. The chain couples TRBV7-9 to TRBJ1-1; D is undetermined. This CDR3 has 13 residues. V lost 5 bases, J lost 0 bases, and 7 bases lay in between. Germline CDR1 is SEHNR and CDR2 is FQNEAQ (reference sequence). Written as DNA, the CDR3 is TGTGCCAGCAGCCCGGGGATGAACACTGAAGCTTTCTTT. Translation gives CASSPGMNTEAFF.

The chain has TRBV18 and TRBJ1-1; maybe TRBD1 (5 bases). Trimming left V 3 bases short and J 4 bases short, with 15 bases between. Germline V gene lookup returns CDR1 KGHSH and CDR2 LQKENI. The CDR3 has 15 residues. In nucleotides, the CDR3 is TGTGCCAGCTCACCTGTACAGGTTGGGCGCACTGAAGCTTTCTTT. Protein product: CASSPVQVGRTEAFF.

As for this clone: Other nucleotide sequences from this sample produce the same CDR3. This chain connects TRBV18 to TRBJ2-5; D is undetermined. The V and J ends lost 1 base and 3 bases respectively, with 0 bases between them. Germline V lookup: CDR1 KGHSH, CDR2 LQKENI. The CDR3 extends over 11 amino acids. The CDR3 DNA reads TGTGCCAGCTCACCACAAGAGACCCAGTACTTC. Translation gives CASSPQETQYF.